These T cell receptor beta chains were read from a single sample in a study of beta chain features in type 1 diabetes. Method: immunoSEQ multiplex PCR; TCRdb's copy keeps in-frame clones and lacks some. This sample yields 250,000 to 300,000 clones, of which 20% to 25% are seen a single time; about 0.012% belongs to the top ten. The source material was naive CD4+ T cells from blood. The source of these receptors is a woman aged 25-40 years with type 1 diabetes. CDR3s include the opening cysteine and the closing phenylalanine or tryptophan. Each record gives: J gene, V gene, clone size, D gene, CDR3 protein, CDR3 DNA. D genes are given only for firm matches. A row's size may be missing; if present it is once, few, many or a size class.

TRBJ2-6 TRBV4-2 few TRBD2 CASSQESSGSAGANVLTF TGTGCCAGCAGCCAAGAGTCCAGCGGGAGTGCCGGGGCCAACGTCCTGACTTTC
TRBJ2-1 TRBV30 . TRBD2 CAWSVRGSTYNEQFF TGTGCCTGGAGTGTACGCGGGAGTACGTACAATGAGCAGTTCTTC
TRBJ2-1 TRBV29-1 . TRBD1 CSAGTGGDEQFF TGCAGCGCGGGGACAGGGGGCGATGAGCAGTTCTTC
TRBJ1-2 TRBV2 . . CASSEAGGYTF TGTGCCAGCAGTGAGGCCGGGGGCTACACCTTC
TRBJ2-2 TRBV30 few TRBD2 CAWLSGGLPFF TGTGCCTGGCTTAGCGGGGGGCTCCCGTTTTTT
TRBJ2-2 TRBV4-1 few TRBD2 CASSQDFLAGATGELFF TGCGCCAGCAGCCAAGATTTTCTAGCGGGAGCCACCGGGGAGCTGTTTTTT
TRBJ2-2 TRBV7-2 . . CASSTPLGLPDGGELFF TGTGCCAGCAGCACGCCCCTGGGCCTCCCCGACGGCGGGGAGCTGTTTTTT
TRBJ1-5 TRBV5-1 few . CASSLGEGGQPQHF TGCGCCAGCAGCTTGGGGGAGGGAGGGCAGCCCCAGCATTTT
TRBJ1-1 TRBV9 few . CASSVASMNTEAFF TGTGCCAGCAGCGTAGCCAGTATGAACACTGAAGCTTTCTTT
TRBJ1-2 TRBV13 . TRBD1 CASSSGQGSSYGYTF TGTGCCAGCAGCTCGGGACAGGGGTCGTCCTATGGCTACACCTTC